This T cell receptor (beta chain) was retrieved from a study of blood T cell repertoires in COVID-19. Study at large: Samples representing acute and convalescent COVID-19 were sourced from the United States, Italy and Spain. PBMCs, B-cell-depleted T cells, or T cells provided the cDNA or gDNA that made up the material.

Trimming pared 7 bases from V and 0 bases from J, leaving 4 bases between. This CDR3 region has 11 residues. Original processing notes: Nucleated cell number was recorded as an estimate derived from reference gene primer amplification. This table comes from immunoSEQ multiplex PCR, and its TCRdb copy is limited to in-frame clones, with some not included. The DNA was the basis for D and trimming; V, J and clone size are from that table. Among fewer than 350,000 clones, roughly 88% were seen once, and the ten largest hold 9.4%. Material for sequencing was peripheral blood. This receptor was identified in a man aged 18-30 years with active or convalescent COVID-19. The V and J genes are TRBV12-3 or TRBV12-4 and TRBJ2-7; unclear D gene. The CDR3 DNA sequence: TGTGCCAGCACTAGCTCCTACGAGCAGTACTTC. Translated: CASTSSYEQYF.